A selection of T cell receptor beta chains follows, all from one sample in a study of OX40 agonist ivuxolimab in advanced cancers. Assay used: immunoSEQ multiplex PCR; TCRdb lists only in-frame clones, some missing. This sample has tens of thousands of clones, with around 94% found just once. The specimen comprised CD4+ or CD8+ T cells sorted from blood, sampled in a trial of the OX40 agonist ivuxolimab. These receptor sequences come from an adult with an advanced solid tumor such as melanoma, head and neck, liver or kidney cancer. Both conserved end residues are part of each CDR3. D genes are given only for firm matches. Size tells how often a clone was seen (once, few, many) or the class of an expanded clone, and some rows leave it out.

V,D,J,size,CDR3,DNA
TRBV5-6,-,TRBJ2-7,-,CAGSPTTDTTYEQYF,TGTGCCGGCAGCCCAACCACGGACACGACGTACGAGCAGTACTTC
TRBV7-3,TRBD1,TRBJ1-1,-,CASSLGTGLNTEAFF,TGTGCCAGCAGCCTCGGGACAGGGTTGAACACTGAAGCTTTCTTT
TRBV11-1,-,TRBJ2-1,-,CASSLGVGSYNEQFF,TGTGCCAGCAGCTTAGGAGTAGGATCCTACAATGAGCAGTTCTTC
TRBV11-2,TRBD1,TRBJ2-7,-,CASSFGQGYYEQYF,TGTGCCAGCAGCTTTGGACAGGGATACTACGAGCAGTACTTC
TRBV7-2,TRBD2,TRBJ2-7,-,CASSLGTSAYEQYF,TGTGCCAGCAGCTTAGGGACTAGCGCCTACGAGCAGTACTTC
TRBV6-5,-,TRBJ1-3,-,CATLGLISGNTIYF,TGTGCCACCCTGGGACTAATCTCTGGAAACACCATATATTTT
TRBV28,TRBD1,TRBJ2-7,-,CASSWTGSEQYF,TGTGCCAGCAGTTGGACAGGTTCCGAGCAGTACTTC
TRBV27,-,TRBJ2-3,-,CASSLIGVDTDTQYF,TGTGCCAGCAGTTTAATTGGGGTGGACACAGATACGCAGTATTTT
TRBV2,TRBD2,TRBJ2-2,-,CASRGKRGESTGELFF,TGTGCCAGCAGGGGGAAGCGGGGGGAGAGCACCGGGGAGCTGTTTTTT
TRBV4-1,TRBD2,TRBJ2-3,-,CASSGLAGGQVDTQYF,TGCGCCAGCAGCGGTCTAGCGGGGGGGCAGGTAGATACGCAGTATTTT
TRBV10-3,-,TRBJ1-1,-,CAIRTDLNTEAFF,TGTGCCATCAGGACGGACCTGAACACTGAAGCTTTCTTT
TRBV7-9,TRBD1,TRBJ2-3,-,CASSLVSTGWGTDTQYF,TGTGCCAGCAGCTTAGTTTCGACAGGGTGGGGCACAGATACGCAGTATTTT
TRBV7-3,-,TRBJ2-1,-,CASSHGSTWLDEQFF,TGTGCCAGCAGCCACGGATCAACATGGCTCGATGAGCAGTTCTTC
TRBV4-3,-,TRBJ1-1,-,CASSPGQLYTEAFF,TGCGCCAGCAGCCCCGGGCAGCTGTACACTGAAGCTTTCTTT
TRBV10-3,-,TRBJ2-7,-,CAISEPGQSYEQYF,TGTGCCATCAGTGAGCCGGGTCAGAGCTACGAGCAGTACTTC
TRBV10-3,TRBD1,TRBJ2-2,once,CAISDWTGGLSGELFF,TGTGCCATCAGTGACTGGACAGGGGGTTTGTCCGGGGAGCTGTTTTTT
TRBV7-9,TRBD1,TRBJ2-7,-,CASSRQGPYYEQYF,TGTGCCAGCAGCAGACAGGGACCTTACTACGAGCAGTACTTC
TRBV5-1,-,TRBJ2-3,-,CASSLSGGRADTQYF,TGCGCCAGCAGCTTGTCCGGGGGGCGGGCAGATACGCAGTATTTT
TRBV6-6,TRBD2,TRBJ2-1,-,CASSWGLAIEQFF,TGTGCCAGCAGTTGGGGACTAGCGATTGAGCAGTTCTTC
TRBV11-2,TRBD1,TRBJ2-1,-,CASSLTGGTYGEQFF,TGTGCCAGCAGCTTGACAGGGGGTACCTACGGTGAGCAGTTCTTC
TRBV27,-,TRBJ2-3,-,CASSFTGLADTQYF,TGTGCCAGCAGTTTCACAGGGTTGGCAGATACGCAGTATTTT
TRBV5-1,-,TRBJ2-7,-,CASSLHPEGAYEQYF,TGCGCCAGCAGCTTGCACCCGGAAGGAGCCTACGAGCAGTACTTC
TRBV4-3,-,TRBJ2-7,-,CASSQDPLAYEQYF,TGCGCCAGCAGCCAAGACCCCCTAGCTTACGAGCAGTACTTC
TRBV5-4,-,TRBJ1-2,-,CASSLLGAAYEGYTF,TGTGCCAGCAGCTTGCTTGGTGCCGCTTATGAGGGCTACACCTTC
TRBV5-5,TRBD1,TRBJ2-7,-,CASSSTGAEQYF,TGTGCCAGCAGCTCGACAGGGGCTGAGCAGTACTTC
TRBV5-4,-,TRBJ1-1,-,CASSFTDTEAFF,TGTGCCAGCAGCTTTACAGACACTGAAGCTTTCTTT
TRBV15,-,TRBJ1-4,-,CATSERRGSNEKLFF,TGTGCCACCAGCGAGCGGCGAGGGTCTAATGAAAAACTGTTTTTT
TRBV6-6,TRBD2,TRBJ2-1,-,CASSPIAGPGNEQFF,TGTGCCAGCAGCCCTATAGCGGGCCCGGGGAATGAGCAGTTCTTC
TRBV15,-,TRBJ2-3,-,CATSRDPTGRTDTQYF,TGTGCCACCAGCAGAGATCCAACGGGACGCACAGATACGCAGTATTTT
TRBV6-6,-,TRBJ2-2,-,CATRTGELFF,TGTGCCACCAGAACCGGGGAGCTGTTTTTT
TRBV4-2,TRBD2,TRBJ2-7,-,CASSQEVKRELLGEQYF,TGTGCCAGCAGCCAAGAGGTGAAGCGGGAGCTCCTCGGGGAGCAGTACTTC
TRBV15,-,TRBJ1-1,-,CATSSGAGMTSEAFF,TGTGCCACCAGCAGTGGGGCAGGGATGACCTCTGAAGCTTTCTTT
TRBV27,-,TRBJ2-5,-,CASSLALLGTQYF,TGTGCCAGCAGTTTAGCCCTATTGGGGACCCAGTACTTC
TRBV6-5,-,TRBJ1-4,once,CASSYRAAPEEKLFF,TGTGCCAGCAGTTACAGGGCGGCGCCGGAGGAAAAACTGTTTTTT
TRBV7-2,TRBD2,TRBJ2-7,once,CASSLVGGRSSYEQYF,TGTGCCAGCAGCTTAGTCGGCGGGAGGAGTTCCTACGAGCAGTACTTC
TRBV5-6,-,TRBJ1-1,once,CASSLGQGGEAFF,TGTGCCAGCAGCTTGGGGCAGGGAGGCGAAGCTTTCTTT
TRBV7-9,-,TRBJ1-2,-,CATNPGGAYGYTF,TGTGCCACCAATCCTGGGGGGGCCTATGGCTACACCTTC
TRBV7-6,TRBD2,TRBJ2-5,-,CASSLIPSGAETQYF,TGTGCCAGCAGCTTAATCCCTAGCGGGGCGGAGACCCAGTACTTC
TRBV18,TRBD2,TRBJ2-3,-,CASSPQRGTSAFTDTQYF,TGTGCCAGCTCACCTCAGAGGGGGACTAGCGCCTTCACAGATACGCAGTATTTT
TRBV28,TRBD1,TRBJ2-1,-,CATGTGYNEQFF,TGTGCCACAGGGACAGGTTACAATGAGCAGTTCTTC
TRBV19,-,TRBJ1-2,-,CASDSGSGYTF,TGTGCCAGTGATTCCGGCTCTGGCTACACCTTC
TRBV5-5,-,TRBJ2-3,-,CASSLAQGSDTQYF,TGTGCCAGCAGCTTGGCACAGGGCTCAGATACGCAGTATTTT
TRBV5-6,-,TRBJ2-6,-,CASTFTTGTPSGANVLTF,TGTGCCAGCACCTTTACTACCGGGACGCCTTCTGGGGCCAACGTCCTGACTTTC
TRBV7-9,-,TRBJ2-7,-,CASSFSQQQLTYEQYF,TGTGCCAGCAGCTTCTCCCAGCAGCAGTTAACTTACGAGCAGTACTTC
TRBV12-1,-,TRBJ1-5,-,CASSFDRENQPQHF,TGTGCCAGCAGCTTTGACAGGGAAAATCAGCCCCAGCATTTT
TRBV18,-,TRBJ2-7,-,CASSRSGESTYEQYF,TGTGCCAGCTCACGGTCAGGGGAATCCACCTACGAGCAGTACTTC
TRBV9,TRBD1,TRBJ2-7,-,CASSGTGTGAYEQYF,TGTGCCAGCAGCGGTACCGGGACAGGGGCCTACGAGCAGTACTTC
TRBV2,-,TRBJ2-2,-,CARGRNTGELFF,TGTGCCAGGGGGAGGAACACCGGGGAGCTGTTTTTT
TRBV27,TRBD1,TRBJ2-7,-,CASQLRTGYLGASSYEQYF,TGTGCCAGCCAACTCCGGACAGGTTACTTGGGGGCTAGCTCCTACGAGCAGTACTTC
TRBV6-5,TRBD1,TRBJ2-1,-,CASSATGGGFNEQFF,TGTGCCAGCAGTGCAACAGGGGGAGGTTTCAATGAGCAGTTCTTC